This T cell receptor beta chain was sequenced for a study of beta chain features in type 1 diabetes. cDNA synthesis used the whole RNA isolate, giving expressed TCRB sequences. Assay used: immunoSEQ multiplex PCR; TCRdb lists only in-frame clones, some missing. The sample has a few hundred thousand clones; over 8.5% are singletons. The ends were cut back, 0 bases at V and 5 bases at J, with 11 bases in the middle. CDR1 and CDR2 from the germline V gene are SGHRS and YFSETQ. The CDR3 extends over 14 amino acids. This clone has a handful of counts. The chain uses TRBV5-1 and TRBJ1-1, with D possibly matching TRBD1 (6 bases). Material for sequencing was naive CD4+ T cells from blood. The TCR comes from a young woman in good health. DNA of the CDR3: TGCGCCAGCAGCTTGGACAGGGCGACGACTGAAGCTTTCTTT. Protein product: CASSLDRATTEAFF. The entire variable domain, with the rest obtained from reference TRBV5-1 and TRBJ1-1, is as follows: KAGVTQTPRYLIKTRGQQVTLSCSPISGHRSVSWYQQTPGQGLQFLFEYFSETQRNKGNFPGRFSGRQFSNSRSEMNVSTLELGDSALYLCASSLDRATTEAFFGQGTRLTVV.